The 22 T cell receptor beta chains in this list originate from one sample, sequenced in a study of cytomegalovirus exposure and HLA in healthy donors. With 60 Vbeta and 13 Jbeta primers, the PCR was carried out. Libraries were prepared by immunoSEQ multiplex PCR; TCRdb keeps only in-frame clonotypes and omits some of them. Here the sample spans some 85,000 clones, roughly three quarters being singletons. The specimen sequenced was PBMCs. The receptors were sampled from a man younger than 40 in good health and CMV-seronegative.

The chain uses TRBV19 and TRBJ1-2, with D maybe TRBD1 (6 bases). Germline V gives CDR1 LNHDA, CDR2 SQIVND (reference sequence). CDR3 length equals 13 residues. With 3 bases removed from V and 4 bases from J, the gap between germline ends came to 9 bases. The DNA of the CDR3 is TGTGCCAGTAGTATGCGCAGGGGCTATGGCTACACCTTC. Amino acid sequence: CASSMRRGYGYTF. The full variable domain, completed using reference TRBV19 and TRBJ1-2, is DGGITQSPKYLFRKEGQNVTLSCEQNLNHDAMYWYRQDPGQGLRLIYYSQIVNDFQKGDIAEGYSVSREKKESFPLTVTSAQKNPTAFYLCASSMRRGYGYTFGSGTRLTVV.

In DNA form, the CDR3 reads TGTGCCAGCAGCTTAGTAGCGAATGAGCAGTTCTTC. Translated, it gives CASSLVANEQFF. This chain links TRBV7-9 with TRBJ2-1, with D perhaps TRBD2 (5 bases). The CDR3 length is 12 residues. V was pared by 1 base and J by 7 bases, with 5 bases between. The V gene's germline CDR1 is SEHNR and CDR2 FQNEAQ (reference sequence).

The chain joins TRBV7-2 to TRBJ1-2; 7 nucleotides agree with TRBD1. The CDR3 is 14 residues long. Germline assignment: CDR1 SGHTA and CDR2 FQGNSA. Germline trimming cut 0 bases from V and 6 bases from J; bases unmatched to any gene: 4. CDR3 loop: CASSLAQGPHGYTF. DNA for the CDR3: TGTGCCAGCAGCTTAGCACAGGGGCCCCATGGCTACACCTTC.

The chain has TRBV7-8 and TRBJ2-1; 8 bases match TRBD1. The CDR3 runs 11 residues. CDR1 and CDR2 from the germline V gene are SGHVS and FQNEAQ. V was clipped by 3 bases and J by 15 bases; unmatched bases: 4. This CDR3 reads CASSLRDRWFF. The CDR3 DNA reads TGTGCCAGCAGCTTGCGGGACAGGTGGTTCTTC.

The chain couples TRBV7-9 to TRBJ1-1; TRBD1 matches 12 bases. The CDR3 is made up of 16 amino acids. CDR1 is SEHNR and CDR2 is FQNEAQ in the germline V gene (reference sequence). V dropped 5 bases and J dropped 5; count of bases not matched to a gene: 9. The CDR3 DNA reads TGTGCCAGCAGCATAACCGGGACAGGGGGCGATACTGAAGCTTTCTTT. Translation gives CASSITGTGGDTEAFF. Filled out from reference TRBV7-9 and TRBJ1-1, the complete variable domain reads DTGVSQNPRHKITKRGQNVTFRCDPISEHNRLYWYRQTLGQGPEFLTYFQNEAQLEKSRLLSDRFSAERPKGSFSTLEIQRTEQGDSAMYLCASSITGTGGDTEAFFGQGTRLTVV.

The rearrangement uses TRBV5-1 and TRBJ1-6; 8 bases are a match to TRBD1. Germline V gives CDR1 SGHRS, CDR2 YFSETQ. CDR3 length: 16 amino acids. J lost 0 bases, V lost 4 bases, and 3 bases had no gene match. The CDR3 loop reads CASSVTGGSYNSPLHF. DNA of the CDR3: TGCGCCAGCAGCGTAACAGGGGGCTCCTATAATTCACCCCTCCACTTT.

This clone was seen only a few times. This chain connects TRBV4-2 to TRBJ2-3; 10 bases line up with TRBD2. The J segment lost 0 bases and the V segment lost 4 bases, leaving 10 bases of the junction unmatched. Germline values: CDR1 LGHNA, CDR2 YNFKEQ. This CDR3 region has 18 residues. The CDR3 reads CASSLTMGTSASTDTQYF. The CDR3 region has the DNA TGTGCCAGCAGCCTAACTATGGGGACTAGCGCAAGCACAGATACGCAGTATTTT.

The V call is TRBV29-1, the J call TRBJ2-7; the D gene is possibly TRBD1 (5 bases). V gave up 4 bases and J gave up 0 bases, with 7 bases separating them. The CDR3 is made up of 12 amino acids. Germline V gene data show CDR1 as SQVTM and CDR2 as ANQGSEA. The CDR3 sequence: CSVATVSYEQYF. DNA for the CDR3: TGCAGCGTTGCGACAGTCTCCTACGAGCAGTACTTC.

The chain uses TRBV7-9 and TRBJ2-7, with 7 bases identical to TRBD2. This CDR3 is built from 13 residues. V trimming: 2 bases; J trimming: 3 bases; junction bases outside the gene matches: 1. CDR1 and CDR2 from the germline V gene are SEHNR and FQNEAQ (reference sequence). CDR3 amino acids: CASSLSGGYEQYF. CDR3 DNA: TGTGCCAGCAGCTTATCGGGGGGCTACGAGCAGTACTTC.

This clone was seen a few times. This rearrangement joins TRBV5-4 to TRBJ2-2; 7 bases map to TRBD1. This CDR3 spans 17 amino acids. V gave up 4 bases and J gave up 2 bases; unmatched junction bases: 11. Per germline, CDR1 SGHNT and CDR2 YYREEE (reference sequence). In DNA form, the CDR3 reads TGTGCCAGCAGCCTACCTCGGGACAGCTTAAACACCGGGGAGCTGTTTTTT. It encodes CASSLPRDSLNTGELFF.

J is TRBJ2-2 and V is TRBV27, with D possibly TRBD2 on 7 matching bases. Germline lookup yields CDR1 MNHEY and CDR2 SMNVEV (reference sequence). V was trimmed by 6 bases and J by 7 bases, leaving 18 bases between them. This CDR3 spans 15 amino acids. The CDR3 is CASRGGAGVVGELFF. As DNA, the CDR3 is TGTGCCAGCAGGGGGGGGGCGGGAGTGGTCGGGGAGCTGTTTTTT.

The rearrangement joins TRBV27 to TRBJ2-2; perhaps TRBD1 as D (5 bases). The CDR3 covers 16 residues. V was cut by 8 bases and J by 2 bases, with 18 bases left in between. CDR1 is MNHEY and CDR2 is SMNVEV in the germline V gene (reference sequence). This CDR3 is CASATALGRNTGELFF. The CDR3 DNA follows: TGTGCCAGCGCGACGGCACTGGGGCGAAACACCGGGGAGCTGTTTTTT.

In DNA form, the CDR3 reads TGTGCCAGCAGGAGAGCGGGACCGAGGAATGAGCAGTTCTTC. Amino acids: CASRRAGPRNEQFF. J is TRBJ2-1 and V is TRBV25-1; 7 nucleotides align to TRBD2. Germline V gene lookup returns CDR1 MGHDK and CDR2 SYGVNS. This CDR3 is built from 14 residues. Germline trimming cut 6 bases from V and 7 bases from J; bases unmatched to any gene: 9.

The J gene is TRBJ2-7, the V gene TRBV11-2; TRBD1 matches at 9 bases. The V gene's germline CDR1 is SGHAT and CDR2 FQNNGV. The CDR3 is made up of 13 amino acids. V gave up 6 bases and J gave up 6 bases; unmatched junction bases: 6. CDR3: CASSFDRGSEQYF. In nucleotides, the CDR3 is TGTGCCAGCAGTTTCGACAGGGGGTCCGAGCAGTACTTC.

The genes are TRBV7-9 and TRBJ1-6; 7 bases line up with TRBD1. Germline V gene sequence: CDR1 SEHNR, CDR2 FQNEAQ (reference sequence). The J segment lost 10 bases and the V segment lost 5 bases, leaving 14 bases of the junction unmatched. This CDR3 contains 16 residues. The CDR3 DNA sequence: TGTGCCAGCAGCACCCGAAGACAGGGAAGGGACTCACCCCTCCACTTT. It codes for CASSTRRQGRDSPLHF. The variable domain in full, with the rest retrieved from reference TRBV7-9 and TRBJ1-6, is DTGVSQNPRHKITKRGQNVTFRCDPISEHNRLYWYRQTLGQGPEFLTYFQNEAQLEKSRLLSDRFSAERPKGSFSTLEIQRTEQGDSAMYLCASSTRRQGRDSPLHFGNGTRLTVT.

This clone has only a few counts. V and J are TRBV9 and TRBJ1-1; D gene uncertain. V gave up 3 bases and J gave up 6 bases, with 18 bases separating them. This CDR3 spans 15 amino acids. CDR1 and CDR2 from the germline V gene are SGDLS and YYNGEE. CDR3 bases: TGTGCCAGCAGCGCCGCGTTCCTCCCACAGTCTGAAGCTTTCTTT. This codes for CASSAAFLPQSEAFF. The full variable domain, rest sourced from reference TRBV9 and TRBJ1-1, is DSGVTQTPKHLITATGQRVTLRCSPRSGDLSVYWYQQSLDQGLQFLIQYYNGEERAKGNILERFSAQQFPDLHSELNLSSLELGDSALYFCASSAAFLPQSEAFFGQGTRLTVV.

V usage is TRBV19 and J usage is TRBJ2-3; 12 bases agree with TRBD2. Germline lookup yields CDR1 LNHDA and CDR2 SQIVND (reference sequence). This CDR3 contains 16 residues. V lost 4 bases and J lost 7; bases outside the gene matches: 9. CDR3 protein: CASSTVLRTSGNTQYF. As DNA, the CDR3 is TGTGCCAGTAGTACCGTACTCCGGACTAGCGGGAATACGCAGTATTTT.

This chain uses TRBV19 with TRBJ2-3; 13 bases fit TRBD2. J gave up 3 bases and V 5 bases, and 5 bases lay outside the gene matches. The CDR3 has 16 amino acids. The germline gives CDR1 LNHDA, CDR2 SQIVND (reference sequence). This chain's CDR3 is CASSAPGLAGTDTQYF. CDR3 DNA: TGTGCCAGTAGTGCACCGGGACTAGCGGGAACAGATACGCAGTATTTT.

In regard to this clone: Germline is not matched at one junction end, which may reflect a read error. The chain couples TRBV11-2 to TRBJ1-4, with 10 positions matching TRBD1. CDR1 SGHAT and CDR2 FQNNGV come from the germline V gene. This CDR3 spans 12 amino acids. The CDR3 protein is CASSLNGGTGVF. CDR3 bases: TGTGCCAGCAGCTTAAATGGAGGGACAGGGGTTTTT.

The chain links TRBV4-3 to TRBJ1-6; D not resolved. The V end was cut by 0 bases, the J end by 0 bases, with 12 bases between. CDR1 is LGHNA and CDR2 is YSLEER in the germline V gene. The CDR3 length is 18 residues. Written as DNA, the CDR3 is TGCGCCAGCAGCCAAGATCGGTACCTGAGCTCCTATAATTCACCCCTCCACTTT. Translated, it gives CASSQDRYLSSYNSPLHF.

On this clone itself: This specimen includes other DNA sequences encoding the same CDR3. V usage is TRBV5-5 and J usage is TRBJ1-2, with D perhaps matching TRBD1 (5 bases). V lost 0 bases, J lost 5 bases, and 8 bases lay in between. Germline CDR1 SGHKS, CDR2 YYEKEE (reference sequence). The CDR3 contains 13 residues. The CDR3 nucleotides read TGTGCCAGCAGCTTGGGCGACAGTTATGGCTACACCTTC. Encoded protein: CASSLGDSYGYTF.

The chain has TRBV9 and TRBJ1-1; TRBD1 agrees at 7 bases. CDR3 length: 16 residues. The V gene's germline CDR1 is SGDLS and CDR2 YYNGEE. The V segment lost 3 bases and the J segment 0 bases; nucleotides outside the gene matches: 8. CDR3 DNA: TGTGCCAGCAGCGGACCAGGGGGGCGTTTGAACACTGAAGCTTTCTTT. This sequence encodes CASSGPGGRLNTEAFF.